These 10 T cell receptor beta chains share one sample of origin, sequenced in a study of blood T cells in healthy people across ages. With a J-beta primer mix and a sample-barcoded 5' primer, a second PCR ran roughly 6 to 11 cycles. TCRdb processed the 5' RACE reads anew with MiXCR; each CDR3 protein has one entry. The sample yields approximately 900,000 distinct CDR3 sequences, about 27% seen once. These data were also filed under a second study, of T cells of mothers and their children.

The specimen sequenced was blood. The receptors were sampled from a woman aged 40 to 50 in good health.

J is TRBJ2-5 and V is TRBV4-2, with 10 bases identical to TRBD1. Germline values: CDR1 LGHNA, CDR2 YNFKEQ. The V gene end was trimmed by 0 bases and the J gene end by 1 base; junction bases not matched to a gene: 14. This CDR3 spans 20 amino acids. CDR3 sequence: CASSQEYSGTGETRQETQYF. The CDR3, as DNA: TGTGCCAGCAGCCAAGAGTATTCCGGGACAGGGGAAACACGCCAAGAGACCCAGTACTTC.

This clonotype was observed many times. J is TRBJ2-7 and V is TRBV29-1; D may be TRBD1 or TRBD2 (5 bases each). Trimming removed 4 bases at V and 2 bases at J, with 12 bases between. The germline V gene encodes CDR1 SQVTM and CDR2 ANQGSEA. The CDR3 is made up of 13 amino acids. CDR3 nucleotide sequence: TGCAGCGTTGGTACGGGGCGTACCTACGAGCAGTACTTC. The encoded protein is CSVGTGRTYEQYF.

The chain couples TRBV7-9 to TRBJ2-7; the D call may be TRBD1 or TRBD2 (6 bases each). This CDR3 spans 14 amino acids. The germline V gene has CDR1 SEHNR and CDR2 FQNEAQ (reference sequence). Trimming removed 5 bases from V and 2 bases from J, with 13 bases in between. The CDR3 loop reads CASSKRGPTYEQYF. In DNA form, the CDR3 reads TGTGCCAGCAGCAAACGGGGGCCTACCTACGAGCAGTACTTC.

Only a few counts were recorded for this clonotype. The chain combines TRBV7-3 with TRBJ2-1; D perhaps matches TRBD2 (7 bases). Germline assignment: CDR1 SGHTA and CDR2 FQGTGA. V shed 5 bases and J shed 7 bases, with 12 bases lying between them. The CDR3 has 13 residues. CDR3 sequence reads: CASSGGARNEQFF. DNA of the CDR3: TGTGCCAGCAGCGGGGGGGCCCGGAATGAGCAGTTCTTC. Using reference TRBV7-3 and TRBJ2-1 for the parts outside the CDR3, the full variable domain is GAGVSQTPSNKVTEKGKYVELRCDPISGHTALYWYRQSLGQGPEFLIYFQGTGAADDSGLPNDRFFAVRPEGSVSTLKIQRTERGDSAVYLCASSGGARNEQFFGPGTRLTVL.

This clonotype has just a few counts. V gene TRBV5-6 combines with J gene TRBJ1-5; 7 nucleotides match TRBD1. The CDR3 contains 14 residues. CDR1 is SGHDT, CDR2 YYEEEE, per germline. The ends lost 4 bases at V and 2 bases at J; junction bases unmatched: 3. CDR3 nucleotide sequence: TGTGCCAGCAGCGCCGGGACAGGCAATCAGCCCCAGCATTTT. This sequence encodes CASSAGTGNQPQHF.

V and J are TRBV9 and TRBJ2-1, with D perhaps TRBD1 or TRBD2 (5 bases each). Germline values: CDR1 SGDLS, CDR2 YYNGEE. Trimming stripped 0 bases from V and 7 bases from J, with 11 bases between. The CDR3 covers 14 residues. The CDR3 DNA reads as TGTGCCAGCAGCGTAGGTGGGACCCCGAATGAGCAGTTCTTC. It yields the protein CASSVGGTPNEQFF. Full variable domain (rest looked up from reference TRBV9 and TRBJ2-1): DSGVTQTPKHLITATGQRVTLRCSPRSGDLSVYWYQQSLDQGLQFLIQYYNGEERAKGNILERFSAQQFPDLHSELNLSSLELGDSALYFCASSVGGTPNEQFFGPGTRLTVL.

A note on this clonotype: Possible read error: a much larger clone is one base away. This sequence joins TRBV5-5 and TRBJ2-5; TRBD1 agrees at 7 bases. The CDR3 covers 13 residues. Trimming took 4 bases from V and 13 from J; bases not matched to a gene: 13. CDR1 and CDR2 from the germline V gene are SGHKS and YYEKEE (reference sequence). CDR3 in DNA: TGTGCCAGCAGCGAGACAGGGACCTACGAGCTGTACTTC. Translating gives CASSETGTYELYF.

This clonotype was counted a single time. A read error is possible here, since a much larger clone lies one base away. This sequence joins TRBV7-2 and TRBJ2-5; D remains ambiguous. Germline lookup yields CDR1 SGHTA and CDR2 FQGNSA. CDR3 length: 16 residues. CDR3 amino acids: CASSPDSILYQETQCF. The CDR3 DNA reads as TGTGCCAGCAGCCCCGACTCGATTTTGTACCAAGAGACCCAGTGCTTC.

This clonotype appeared a single time. The V call is TRBV3-1, the J call TRBJ2-7, with 9 bases identical to TRBD1. In germline, CDR1 is LGHDT, CDR2 YNNKEL (reference sequence). Losses at the gene ends were 4 bases for V and 6 bases for J; bases not matched to a gene: 10. The CDR3 has 15 amino acids. CDR3 coding DNA: TGTGCCAGCAGCCCCCAGACAGGGGGTCCCCTCGAGCAGTACTTC. Translated: CASSPQTGGPLEQYF.

In its sample, this clonotype was seen a few times. The chain is built from TRBV28 and TRBJ1-2, with D unresolved. The ends were cut back, 6 bases at V and 8 bases at J, with 22 bases in the middle. The CDR3 loop spans 15 amino acids. Germline CDR1 is MDHEN and CDR2 is SYDVKM. The CDR3 region has the DNA TGTGCCAGCAGCCCCATAGGACTTTCTCTGCGGGGCTACACCTTC. Translation gives CASSPIGLSLRGYTF.